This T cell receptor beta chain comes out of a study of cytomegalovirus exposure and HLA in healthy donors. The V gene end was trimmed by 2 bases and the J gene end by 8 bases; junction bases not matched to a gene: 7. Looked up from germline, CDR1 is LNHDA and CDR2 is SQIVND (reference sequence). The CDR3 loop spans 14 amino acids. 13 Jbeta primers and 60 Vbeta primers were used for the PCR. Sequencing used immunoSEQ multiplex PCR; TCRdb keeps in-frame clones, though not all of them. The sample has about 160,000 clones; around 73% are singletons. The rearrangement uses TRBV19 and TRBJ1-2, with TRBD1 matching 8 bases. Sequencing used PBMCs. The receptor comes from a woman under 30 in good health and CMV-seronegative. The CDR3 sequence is CASSIPGQGKGYTF. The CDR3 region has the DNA TGTGCCAGTAGTATACCCGGACAGGGAAAGGGCTACACCTTC.